These 27 T cell receptor beta chains were sequenced from one sample in a study of blood T cells in healthy people across ages. The second PCR ran 7 to 11 cycles with a sample-barcoded 5' primer and J-beta primers. TCRdb analysed the 5' RACE reads with MiXCR anew, one entry per CDR3 protein. The sample includes approximately 790,000 distinct CDR3 sequences, approximately 59% of them seen just once. The sequenced material came from blood. These receptors were obtained from a man aged 25-45 years in good health.

This sequence joins TRBV20-1 and TRBJ2-7, with TRBD1 matching over 9 bases. V lost 8 bases to trimming and J lost 3 bases; unmatched junction nucleotides: 14. The germline V gene encodes CDR1 DFQATT and CDR2 SNEGSKA (reference sequence). This CDR3 spans 15 amino acids. The CDR3 sequence is CSIRSGDRVIYEQYF. Here the CDR3 DNA reads TGCAGTATAAGGAGCGGGGACAGGGTGATCTACGAGCAGTACTTC.

This clonotype occurred a few times. V is TRBV20-1 and J is TRBJ2-3, with 9 bases that match TRBD2. The CDR3 runs 13 residues. Unmatched junction bases numbered 3, after V lost 5 bases and J lost 3 bases. Germline CDR1 is DFQATT and CDR2 is SNEGSKA (reference sequence). The CDR3 sequence is CSAPGLATDTQYF. Written as DNA, the CDR3 is TGCAGTGCTCCGGGACTAGCTACAGATACGCAGTATTTT.

This clonotype was counted once. The J gene is TRBJ2-6, the V gene TRBV28; no clear D gene. The germline V and J ends were trimmed by 6 bases and 0 bases, with 12 bases remaining between them. This CDR3 comprises 16 residues. Germline CDR1 reads MDHEN; CDR2 reads SYDVKM. The chain's CDR3 is CASSPALPSGANVLTF. The CDR3 nucleotides are TGTGCCAGCAGCCCCGCGCTCCCCTCTGGGGCCAACGTCCTGACTTTC.

This sequence joins TRBV6-5 and TRBJ2-5, with D possibly matching TRBD2 (6 bases). Germline CDR1 reads MNHEY; CDR2 reads SVGAGI. The CDR3 totals 16 residues. Trimming cost V 6 bases and J 0 bases, with 17 bases left between them. Here the CDR3 DNA reads TGTGCCAGCAGGTCCCGGGCGGGAAAGTACCAAGAGACCCAGTACTTC. It translates to CASRSRAGKYQETQYF.

The chain uses TRBV3-1 and TRBJ1-5; TRBD1 agrees at 8 bases. This CDR3 is built from 16 residues. After removal of 1 base from V and 7 bases from J, the junction contained 9 bases not matched to a gene. CDR1 LGHDT and CDR2 YNNKEL come from the germline V gene (reference sequence). The CDR3 DNA reads as TGTGCCAGCAGCCAAGCAGGACAGGGCCCAGGACAGCCCCAGCATTTT. It is translated as CASSQAGQGPGQPQHF.

The chain uses TRBV7-2 and TRBJ1-2; a weak D match, TRBD1 (5 bases). This CDR3 has 15 residues. In germline, CDR1 is SGHTA, CDR2 FQGNSA. The V end lost 3 bases, the J end lost 6 bases, and 17 bases lay between the germline ends. The DNA for the CDR3 is TGTGCCAGCAGCTTCAAAGGCGGGGGAGGCGATGGCTACACCTTC. The encoded protein is CASSFKGGGGDGYTF. Full variable domain (outside the CDR3, taken from reference TRBV7-2 and TRBJ1-2): GAGVSQSPSNKVTEKGKDVELRCDPISGHTALYWYRQSLGQGLEFLIYFQGNSAPDKSGLPSDRFSAERTGGSVSTLTIQRTQQEDSAVYLCASSFKGGGGDGYTFGSGTRLTVV.

This rearrangement joins TRBV14 to TRBJ2-5; weak D call: TRBD2 (5 bases). CDR1 and CDR2 (germline): SGHDN, FVKESK. This CDR3 is built from 13 residues. The V gene lost 1 base and the J gene lost 5 bases, with 8 bases spanning the gap. Here the CDR3 DNA reads TGTGCCAGCAGCCAAGGAGGGATTGAGACCCAGTACTTC. Protein sequence: CASSQGGIETQYF.

The genes are TRBV7-6 and TRBJ2-7; the D gene is possibly TRBD2 (6 bases). The CDR3 spans 15 residues. The ends were cut back, 5 bases at V and 0 bases at J, with 14 bases in the middle. The germline CDR1 and CDR2 sequences are SGHVS and FNYEAQ. The DNA of the CDR3 is TGTGCCAGCAGCCGAGGGGACTTGAGCTCCTACGAGCAGTACTTC. Translated, it gives CASSRGDLSSYEQYF.

The chain uses TRBV4-3 and TRBJ2-5, with no clear D. The CDR3 consists of 15 residues. V was cut by 0 bases and J by 11 bases, with 19 bases left in between. The germline CDR1 and CDR2 sequences are LGHNA and YSLEER. CDR3 nucleotides: TGCGCCAGCAGCCAAGATGGGCCCCGGTTCAATGAGCAGTACTTC. As protein: CASSQDGPRFNEQYF.

The chain couples TRBV14 to TRBJ2-7; D is undetermined. CDR3 length: 16 amino acids. Trimming removed 1 base at V and 0 bases at J, with 13 bases between. Germline CDR1 SGHDN, CDR2 FVKESK. The CDR3 DNA follows: TGTGCCAGCAGCCAAGTTTCGGAGCTTCACTCCTACGAGCAGTACTTC. Amino acids: CASSQVSELHSYEQYF.

This clonotype was seen more than once but under ten times. The V gene is TRBV7-2, the J gene TRBJ1-6, with D unclear. CDR3 length: 14 amino acids. Trimming cost V 3 bases and J 13 bases, with 16 bases left between them. Per germline, CDR1 SGHTA and CDR2 FQGNSA. The CDR3 here is CASSLAGSLHPLHF. As DNA, the CDR3 is TGTGCCAGCAGCTTGGCCGGCAGCCTTCACCCCCTCCACTTT.

This clonotype showed up just a few times. In DNA form, the CDR3 reads TGTGCCAGCAGTACTACTCCGGGACAGCACAATGAGCAGTTCTTC. Translating gives CASSTTPGQHNEQFF. The chain joins TRBV2 to TRBJ2-1, with TRBD1 matching over 7 bases. The CDR3 is 15 residues long. The J segment lost 5 bases and the V segment lost 5 bases, leaving 9 bases of the junction unmatched. Germline CDR1 SNHLY, CDR2 FYNNEI. Looking up the rest from reference TRBV2 and TRBJ2-1 gives the full variable domain: EPEVTQTPSHQVTQMGQEVILRCVPISNHLYFYWYRQILGQKVEFLVSFYNNEISEKSEIFDDQFSVERPDGSNFTLKIRSTKLEDSAMYFCASSTTPGQHNEQFFGPGTRLTVL.

V gene TRBV29-1 combines with J gene TRBJ1-2, with a tentative D call TRBD1 (6 bases). V was trimmed by 1 base and J by 2 bases, leaving 11 bases between them. CDR1 and CDR2 (germline): SQVTM, ANQGSEA. The CDR3 has 14 amino acids. CDR3 protein: CSVEVAGQNYGYTF. The CDR3 DNA sequence: TGCAGCGTTGAAGTTGCCGGACAGAACTATGGCTACACCTTC.

This chain joins TRBV29-1 and TRBJ1-5, with 10 nucleotides matching TRBD1. V gave up 7 bases and J gave up 6 bases; unmatched junction bases: 15. The CDR3 contains 16 residues. Germline V gives CDR1 SQVTM, CDR2 ANQGSEA. CDR3 DNA: TGCAGCGGGGTCAGCCTCGGGACAGGGGATCGTCAGCCCCAGCATTTT. It specifies CSGVSLGTGDRQPQHF.

The chain joins TRBV6-5 to TRBJ2-5, with 10 bases matching TRBD2. The CDR3 runs to 15 residues. The germline gives CDR1 MNHEY, CDR2 SVGAGI. Germline trimming cut 5 bases from V and 5 bases from J; bases unmatched to any gene: 8. CDR3 nucleotide sequence: TGTGCCAGCAGTCTCAGCGGGGGGGTTGCGGAGACCCAGTACTTC. Translating it yields CASSLSGGVAETQYF.

V and J are TRBV20-1 and TRBJ2-3; the match to TRBD2 covers 11 bases. Trimming removed 3 bases from V and 5 bases from J; junction bases left unmatched: 4. The CDR3 is made up of 14 amino acids. The germline V gene encodes CDR1 DFQATT and CDR2 SNEGSKA (reference sequence). As DNA, the CDR3 is TGCAGTGCTAGTAATAGCGGGGGGGTAGATACGCAGTATTTT. It yields the protein CSASNSGGVDTQYF.

The rearrangement links TRBV7-8 to TRBJ2-1; D unresolved. The CDR3 totals 16 residues. Germline lookup yields CDR1 SGHVS and CDR2 FQNEAQ. Trimming left V 5 bases short and J 0 bases short, with 14 bases between. The DNA for the CDR3 is TGTGCCAGCAGCACCCAACACGTATCCTCCTACAATGAGCAGTTCTTC. Protein: CASSTQHVSSYNEQFF.

This clonotype has a handful of counts. V gene TRBV6-5 combines with J gene TRBJ2-1, with 7 bases matching TRBD2. The CDR3 runs 15 residues. The germline gives CDR1 MNHEY, CDR2 SVGAGI. The J segment lost 0 bases and the V segment lost 7 bases, leaving 6 bases of the junction unmatched. CDR3 residues: CASTVRGSSYNEQFF. In DNA, the CDR3 is TGTGCCAGCACCGTGCGGGGGAGCTCCTACAATGAGCAGTTCTTC.

The V and J genes are TRBV6-6 and TRBJ2-7, with D possibly matching TRBD1 (5 bases). V lost 6 bases and J 2 bases, leaving 14 bases between the germline ends. The CDR3 has 14 amino acids. Per germline, CDR1 MNHNY and CDR2 SVGAGI (reference sequence). CDR3 protein: CASRRRADAYEQYF. In DNA form, the CDR3 reads TGTGCCAGCAGGCGCAGGGCAGACGCCTACGAGCAGTACTTC.

The V gene is TRBV2, the J gene TRBJ2-1; a weak D match, TRBD2 (5 bases). Trimming pared 2 bases from V and 4 bases from J, leaving 24 bases between. Germline CDR1 is SNHLY and CDR2 is FYNNEI. The CDR3 spans 19 residues. The CDR3 sequence is CASSEIRRSALGRYNEQFF. Here the CDR3 DNA reads TGTGCCAGCAGTGAAATTAGGAGGTCGGCACTTGGGCGTTACAATGAGCAGTTCTTC.

V usage is TRBV5-1 and J usage is TRBJ2-1; D not certain. Germline V CDR1 and CDR2: SGHRS, YFSETQ. There are 13 residues in the CDR3. Trimming removed 0 bases from V and 9 bases from J, with 10 bases in between. The CDR3 reads CASSLEGGSEQFF. CDR3 sequence (DNA): TGCGCCAGCAGCTTGGAAGGCGGCTCTGAGCAGTTCTTC.

This chain links TRBV4-2 with TRBJ1-5; weak D call: TRBD1 (6 bases). Trimming removed 3 bases at V and 2 bases at J, with 17 bases between. The CDR3 totals 17 residues. Germline V CDR1 and CDR2: LGHNA, YNFKEQ. The CDR3 loop is CASSHVRGARGNQPQHF. The CDR3 bases are TGTGCCAGCAGCCACGTTAGGGGGGCCAGGGGCAATCAGCCCCAGCATTTT.

This clonotype turned up a few times. This rearrangement joins TRBV20-1 to TRBJ2-5; D may be TRBD2 (7 bases). Germline lookup yields CDR1 DFQATT and CDR2 SNEGSKA (reference sequence). This CDR3 spans 13 amino acids. Trimming took 1 base from V and 7 from J, leaving 13 bases between them. CDR3 region: CSARVGGGATQYF. Written as DNA, the CDR3 is TGCAGTGCTAGAGTGGGAGGGGGAGCGACCCAGTACTTC.

The table lists this clonotype with a few counts. V is TRBV7-8 and J is TRBJ2-4; no clear D gene. From germline, CDR1 is SGHVS and CDR2 FQNEAQ. The CDR3 covers 14 residues. The germline V and J ends were trimmed by 1 base and 5 bases, with 9 bases remaining between them. The DNA of the CDR3 is TGTGCCAGCAGCTTAGGTCGGATTCAAAACATTCAGTACTTC. Encoded protein: CASSLGRIQNIQYF.

The CDR3 DNA sequence: TGTGCCAGCAGCCGGGCCGGGGCCAACCAAGAGACCCAGTACTTC. It is translated as CASSRAGANQETQYF. The V call is TRBV7-2, the J call TRBJ2-4, with D possibly called TRBD1 or TRBD2 (5 bases each). The assigned J gene may be wrong: the sequence end matches TRBJ2-5 better. This CDR3 has 15 amino acids. The V gene's germline CDR1 is SGHTA and CDR2 FQGNSA.

This clonotype was seen a handful of times. The gene calls are TRBV5-5 and TRBJ2-1, with 10 bases matching TRBD2. Trimming at V came to 0 bases and at J to 7 bases, leaving 4 bases not matched to a gene. Germline V CDR1 and CDR2: SGHKS, YYEKEE (reference sequence). The CDR3 length is 15 residues. This chain's CDR3 is CASSLVSGGANEQFF. The CDR3 bases are TGTGCCAGCAGCTTGGTCAGCGGGGGGGCAAATGAGCAGTTCTTC.

V is TRBV29-1 and J is TRBJ2-5, with TRBD1 matching over 8 bases. Germline CDR1 is SQVTM and CDR2 is ANQGSEA. The CDR3 covers 16 residues. Trimming took 3 bases from V and 5 from J; bases not matched to a gene: 14. The CDR3 reads CSVDSRTGTGGETQYF. CDR3 DNA sequence: TGCAGCGTTGATAGTCGGACAGGGACGGGCGGGGAGACCCAGTACTTC. Together with reference TRBV29-1 and TRBJ2-5, the CDR3 gives the full variable domain: SAVISQKPSRDICQRGTSLTIQCQVDSQVTMMFWYRQQPGQSLTLIATANQGSEATYESGFVIDKFPISRPNLTFSTLTVSNMSPEDSSIYLCSVDSRTGTGGETQYFGPGTRLLVL.